This entry lists 14 T cell receptor beta chains sequenced from one sample in a study of T-cell reconstitution after alpha-beta-depleted transplantation in children. Preparation of the TCRbeta library involved a method that used unique molecular identifiers. TCRdb redid the calling of the PCR reads with MiXCR, one entry per CDR3 protein. The sample shows fewer than 250,000 distinct CDR3 sequences, roughly 7.7% of them seen only once. The specimen comprised PBMCs, mostly from graft donor cells, sampled 180 days after TCRalphabeta/CD19-depleted stem cell transplant. The receptors were sampled from a male patient younger than 18 who had a stem cell transplant for acute lymphoblastic leukemia, so the T cells may come from the graft donor.

This clonotype was counted many times. The chain combines TRBV3-1 with TRBJ1-4; D unclear. The CDR3 has 16 amino acids. V was cut by 1 base and J by 0 bases, with 9 bases left in between. Looked up from germline, CDR1 is LGHDT and CDR2 is YNNKEL (reference sequence). The CDR3 sequence is CASSQVRASTNEKLFF. DNA of the CDR3: TGTGCCAGCAGCCAAGTGAGAGCCTCAACTAATGAAAAACTGTTTTTT.

At least ten counts were recorded for this clonotype. The CDR3, as DNA: TGCGCCAGCAGCCAAGAGAGGACCACCGCCTACGAGCAGTACTTC. Protein: CASSQERTTAYEQYF. V is TRBV4-1 and J is TRBJ2-7; D not certain. V lost 0 bases and J lost 2, with 11 bases in between. The CDR3 is 15 amino acids. Looked up from germline, CDR1 is MGHRA and CDR2 is YSYEKL.

This clonotype was detected ten times or more. The chain links TRBV4-2 to TRBJ2-5, with 10 bases identical to TRBD2. There are 19 residues in the CDR3. Trimming took 0 bases from V and 4 from J; bases not matched to a gene: 14. CDR1 and CDR2 (germline): LGHNA, YNFKEQ. The DNA for the CDR3 is TGTGCCAGCAGCCAAGACTTAGCGGGGGGTTTGGGAGTGAGAGAGACCCAGTACTTC. As protein: CASSQDLAGGLGVRETQYF.

Many counts were recorded for this clonotype. The V call is TRBV3-1, the J call TRBJ2-6, with D unclear. Germline lookup yields CDR1 LGHDT and CDR2 YNNKEL (reference sequence). The CDR3 runs 15 residues. Trimming stripped 1 base from V and 2 bases from J, with 6 bases between. The CDR3 is CASSQAGAGANVLTF. In DNA, the CDR3 is TGTGCCAGCAGCCAAGCTGGGGCTGGGGCCAACGTCCTGACTTTC.

This clonotype turned up a few times. This chain connects TRBV28 to TRBJ2-7, with 8 bases aligning to TRBD2. Germline trimming cut 6 bases from V and 1 base from J; bases unmatched to any gene: 8. The CDR3 loop spans 15 amino acids. The germline gives CDR1 MDHEN, CDR2 SYDVKM. In DNA, the CDR3 is TGTGCCAGCAGGATTACGGGAGGGCTTTCCTACGAGCAGTACTTC. Translated, it gives CASRITGGLSYEQYF.

The table lists this clonotype with many counts. This rearrangement joins TRBV11-1 to TRBJ2-7; weak D call: TRBD1 (6 bases). The V gene's germline CDR1 is SGHAT and CDR2 FQDESV (reference sequence). Trimming stripped 7 bases from V and 2 bases from J, with 12 bases between. This CDR3 has 13 amino acids. This CDR3 is CASTPGGTYEQYF. CDR3 nucleotide sequence: TGTGCCAGCACCCCTGGGGGCACCTACGAGCAGTACTTC.

This clonotype was seen at least ten times. The chain is built from TRBV24-1 and TRBJ2-5; D possibly matches TRBD1 or TRBD2 (5 bases each). The CDR3 extends over 16 amino acids. Germline lookup yields CDR1 KGHDR and CDR2 SFDVKD. Trimming stripped 4 bases from V and 2 bases from J, with 16 bases between. The CDR3 region is CATSEGVGPPQETQYF. CDR3 DNA: TGTGCCACCAGTGAGGGGGTCGGGCCCCCACAAGAGACCCAGTACTTC.

This clonotype showed up just a few times. The chain combines TRBV10-1 with TRBJ2-7; 12 positions agree with TRBD1. CDR3 size: 16 residues. The V and J ends lost 3 bases and 3 bases, in that order; junction bases with no gene match: 6. The germline gives CDR1 WNHNN, CDR2 SYGVQD (reference sequence). The DNA of the CDR3 is TGCGCCAGCAGTGAAGCGGGACAGGGGGCCGTCTACGAGCAGTACTTC. This codes for CASSEAGQGAVYEQYF.

This clonotype was counted many times. The chain links TRBV12-3 or TRBV12-4 to TRBJ2-2, with 11 bases identical to TRBD1. Germline trimming cut 3 bases from V and 5 bases from J; bases unmatched to any gene: 5. The CDR3 is made up of 16 amino acids. The CDR3 sequence: CASSLDRGRGTGELFF. CDR3 DNA sequence: TGTGCCAGCAGTTTGGACAGGGGGCGCGGGACCGGGGAGCTGTTTTTT.

This clonotype has a count of ten or more. The J gene is TRBJ2-1, the V gene TRBV3-1; D not resolved. There are 13 residues in the CDR3. The V and J ends lost 6 bases and 8 bases respectively, with 14 bases between them. Germline CDR1 is LGHDT and CDR2 is YNNKEL (reference sequence). The CDR3 loop reads CASRSTGIHEQFF. The CDR3 nucleotides read TGTGCCAGCAGGTCCACTGGGATTCATGAGCAGTTCTTC.

The chain has TRBV6-2 or TRBV6-3 and TRBJ2-7; TRBD1 is a possible D gene (5 bases). Trimming shortened V by 7 bases and J by 2 bases, and 15 bases separated the two germline ends. The CDR3 sequence is 14 residues long. CDR1 is MNHEY and CDR2 is SVGEGT in the germline V gene. This CDR3 reads CASKDVREAYEQYF. The CDR3 DNA sequence: TGTGCCAGCAAGGACGTCAGGGAAGCCTACGAGCAGTACTTC.

This clonotype was detected many times. The chain couples TRBV12-5 to TRBJ2-1, with TRBD1 matching 10 bases. The length of the CDR3 is 20 residues. Trimming at V came to 0 bases and at J to 10 bases, leaving 21 bases not matched to a gene. Germline CDR1 is LGHNT and CDR2 is FRNRAP. CDR3 sequence: CASGLVNILGPGQGNWEQFF. CDR3 in DNA: TGTGCTAGTGGTTTGGTAAATATTCTTGGTCCGGGACAGGGGAATTGGGAGCAGTTCTTC.

Many counts were recorded for this clonotype. The rearrangement links TRBV12-3 or TRBV12-4 to TRBJ2-3; 8 nucleotides align to TRBD2. V dropped 4 bases and J dropped 2; count of bases not matched to a gene: 2. The CDR3 loop spans 14 amino acids. This CDR3 reads CASSSGGVTDTQYF. The DNA for the CDR3 is TGTGCCAGCAGTTCCGGGGGGGTCACAGATACGCAGTATTTT.

This clonotype was detected many times. The V call is TRBV7-9, the J call TRBJ2-5, with TRBD1 as a possible D gene (5 bases). This CDR3 has 15 residues. V gave up 8 bases and J gave up 4 bases, with 20 bases separating them. CDR1 and CDR2 (germline): SEHNR, FQNEAQ (reference sequence). Here the CDR3 DNA reads TGTGCCAGCTCAAAAACCGAGTTAAGGGGAGAGACCCAGTACTTC. Its translation: CASSKTELRGETQYF. The whole variable domain, filled in from reference TRBV7-9 and TRBJ2-5, reads DTGVSQNPRHKITKRGQNVTFRCDPISEHNRLYWYRQTLGQGPEFLTYFQNEAQLEKSRLLSDRFSAERPKGSFSTLEIQRTEQGDSAMYLCASSKTELRGETQYFGPGTRLLVL.